Below are 3 T cell receptor beta chains sequenced from a single sample in a study of T cell responses to AZD1222 COVID-19 vaccine. Using immunoSEQ multiplex PCR, the repertoire was profiled, and TCRdb retains in-frame clones only, with some absent. In the table there are 100,000 to 150,000 clones, roughly 90% of which are singletons. The specimen was peripheral blood, collected on day 0 of AZD1222 vaccination. The origin of the receptors is an adult in good health.

The J gene is TRBJ1-1, the V gene TRBV2, with D possibly being TRBD1 (5 bases). This CDR3 contains 12 residues. CDR1 and CDR2 from the germline V gene are SNHLY and FYNNEI. Trimming shortened V by 6 bases and J by 4 bases, and 9 bases separated the two germline ends. CDR3 coding DNA: TGTGCCAGCAGCAGGGTGGGCACTGAAGCTTTCTTT. Amino acids: CASSRVGTEAFF.

The V call is TRBV19, the J call TRBJ2-7, with D uncertain. The V gene's germline CDR1 is LNHDA and CDR2 SQIVND (reference sequence). V was shortened by 5 bases and J by 0 bases, with 14 bases between the two germline ends. The CDR3 totals 15 residues. The CDR3 DNA reads as TGTGCCAGTAGTGGATTGGGGTCACGCTCCTACGAGCAGTACTTC. Protein product: CASSGLGSRSYEQYF.

This clone was recorded once. This chain uses TRBV15 with TRBJ1-5; tentatively, D is TRBD1 (5 bases). V lost 3 bases and J lost 5, with 11 bases in between. The CDR3 contains 14 residues. CDR1 is LNHNV and CDR2 is YYDKDF in the germline V gene (reference sequence). The CDR3 nucleotides are TGTGCCACCAGCAGTCGGCGGGGCGATCAGCCCCAGCATTTT. Translating gives CATSSRRGDQPQHF. The full variable domain, completed using reference TRBV15 and TRBJ1-5, is DAMVIQNPRYQVTQFGKPVTLSCSQTLNHNVMYWYQQKSSQAPKLLFHYYDKDFNNEADTPDNFQSRRPNTSFCFLDIRSPGLGDTAMYLCATSSRRGDQPQHFGDGTRLSIL.